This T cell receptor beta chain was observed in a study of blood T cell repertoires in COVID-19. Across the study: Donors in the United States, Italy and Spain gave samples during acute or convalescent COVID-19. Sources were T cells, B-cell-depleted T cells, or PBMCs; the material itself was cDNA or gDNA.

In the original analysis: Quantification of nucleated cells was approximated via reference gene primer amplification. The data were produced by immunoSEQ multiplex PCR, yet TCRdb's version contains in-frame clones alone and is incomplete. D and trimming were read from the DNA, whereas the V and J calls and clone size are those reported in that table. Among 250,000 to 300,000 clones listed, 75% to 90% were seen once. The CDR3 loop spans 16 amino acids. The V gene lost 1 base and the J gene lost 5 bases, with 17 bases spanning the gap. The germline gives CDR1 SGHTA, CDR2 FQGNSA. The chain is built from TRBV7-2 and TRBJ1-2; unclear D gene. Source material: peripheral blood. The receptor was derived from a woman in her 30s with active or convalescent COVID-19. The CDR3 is CASSLDGRRMRYGYTF. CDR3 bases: TGTGCCAGCAGCTTAGACGGTCGACGCATGCGGTATGGCTACACCTTC.